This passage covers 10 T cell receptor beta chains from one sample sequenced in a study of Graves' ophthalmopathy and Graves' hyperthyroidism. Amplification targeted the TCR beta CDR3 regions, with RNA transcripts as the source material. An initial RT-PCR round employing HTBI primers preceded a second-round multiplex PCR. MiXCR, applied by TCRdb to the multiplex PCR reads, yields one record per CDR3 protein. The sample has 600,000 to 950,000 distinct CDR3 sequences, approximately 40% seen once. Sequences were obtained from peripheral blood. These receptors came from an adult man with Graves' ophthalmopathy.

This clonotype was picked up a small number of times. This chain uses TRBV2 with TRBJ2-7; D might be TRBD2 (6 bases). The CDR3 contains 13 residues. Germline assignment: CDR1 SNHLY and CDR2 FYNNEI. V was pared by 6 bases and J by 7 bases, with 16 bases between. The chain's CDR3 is CASSRDSLREQYF. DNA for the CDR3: TGTGCCAGCAGCCGGGACTCCCTCCGGGAGCAGTACTTC.

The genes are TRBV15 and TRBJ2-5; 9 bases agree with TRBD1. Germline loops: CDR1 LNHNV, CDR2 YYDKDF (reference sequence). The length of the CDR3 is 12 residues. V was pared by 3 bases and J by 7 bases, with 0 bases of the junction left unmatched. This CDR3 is CATSRDRGTQYF. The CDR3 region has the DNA TGTGCCACCAGCAGGGACAGGGGGACCCAGTACTTC.

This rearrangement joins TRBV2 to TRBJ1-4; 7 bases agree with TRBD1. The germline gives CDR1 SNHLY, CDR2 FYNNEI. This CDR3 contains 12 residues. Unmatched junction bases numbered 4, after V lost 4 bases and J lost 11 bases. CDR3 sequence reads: CASSGDRVKLFF. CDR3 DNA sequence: TGTGCCAGCAGTGGTGACAGGGTGAAACTGTTTTTT.

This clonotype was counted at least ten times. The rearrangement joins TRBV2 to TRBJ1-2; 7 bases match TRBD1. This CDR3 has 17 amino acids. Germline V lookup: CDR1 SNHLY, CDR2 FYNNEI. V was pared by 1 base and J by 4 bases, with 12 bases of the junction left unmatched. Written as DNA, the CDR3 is TGTGCCAGCAGTGAAGTGAGGACAGGACTCACGGCCTATGGCTACACCTTC. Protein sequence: CASSEVRTGLTAYGYTF.

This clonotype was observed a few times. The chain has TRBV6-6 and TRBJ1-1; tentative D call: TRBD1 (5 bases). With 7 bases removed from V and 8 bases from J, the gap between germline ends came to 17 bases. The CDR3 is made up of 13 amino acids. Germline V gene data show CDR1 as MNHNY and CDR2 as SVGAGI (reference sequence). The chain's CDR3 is CASITTGIREAFF. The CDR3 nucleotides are TGTGCCAGCATAACAACAGGAATTCGCGAAGCTTTCTTT.

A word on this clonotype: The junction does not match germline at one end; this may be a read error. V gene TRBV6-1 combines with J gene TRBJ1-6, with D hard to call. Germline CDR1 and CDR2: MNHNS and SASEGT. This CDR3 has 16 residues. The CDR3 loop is CAGSDWEGSYNSPLHF. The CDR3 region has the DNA TGTGCCGGCAGCGACTGGGAGGGCTCCTATAATTCACCCCTCCACTTT.

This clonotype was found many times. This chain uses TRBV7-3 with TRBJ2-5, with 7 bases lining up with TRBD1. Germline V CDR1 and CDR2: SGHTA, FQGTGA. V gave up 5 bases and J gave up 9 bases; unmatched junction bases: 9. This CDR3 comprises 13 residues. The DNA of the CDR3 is TGTGCCAGCAGCACCGGACAGGCTAAGCCCCAGTACTTC. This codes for CASSTGQAKPQYF.

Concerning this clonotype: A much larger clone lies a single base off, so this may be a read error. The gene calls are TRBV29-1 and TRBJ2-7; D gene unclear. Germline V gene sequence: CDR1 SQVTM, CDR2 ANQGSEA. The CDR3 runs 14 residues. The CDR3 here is CSVEFRKSSYGQYF. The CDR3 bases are TGCAGCGTTGAATTCAGGAAAAGCTCCTACGGGCAGTACTTC.

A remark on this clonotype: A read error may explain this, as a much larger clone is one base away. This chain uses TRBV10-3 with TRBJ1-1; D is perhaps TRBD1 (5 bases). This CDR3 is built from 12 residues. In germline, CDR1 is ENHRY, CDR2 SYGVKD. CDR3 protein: CAISERGSGASF. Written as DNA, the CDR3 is TGTGCCATCAGTGAAAGGGGTTCCGGAGCTTCCTTT.

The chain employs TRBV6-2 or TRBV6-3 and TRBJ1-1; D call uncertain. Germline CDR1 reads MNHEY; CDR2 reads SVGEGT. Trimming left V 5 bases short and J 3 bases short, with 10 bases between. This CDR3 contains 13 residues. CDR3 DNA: TGTGCCAGCAGTGTGTGGAGCTACACTGAAGCTTTCTTT. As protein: CASSVWSYTEAFF.